Presented here are 9 T cell receptor beta chains from one specimen sequenced in a study of T-cell memory formation after mild COVID-19. TCRdb independently ran MiXCR on the 5' RACE reads; one entry per CDR3 protein. The table records fewer than 250,000 distinct CDR3 sequences, less than 20% of them present only once. The sample comprised PBMCs or a T cell subset sorted from them (not recorded which). These receptors were obtained from an adult woman who had mild COVID-19 (a few samples of this study predate the infection). Cell type and time point are not known.

This clonotype showed up just a few times. The rearrangement uses TRBV20-1 and TRBJ2-1; 16 nucleotides match TRBD2. V was clipped by 6 bases and J by 4 bases; unmatched bases: 6. The CDR3 totals 16 residues. CDR1 and CDR2 from the germline V gene are DFQATT and SNEGSKA (reference sequence). The CDR3: CSAPGTSGGAYNEQFF. The CDR3 nucleotides read TGCAGTGCACCCGGGACTAGCGGGGGGGCTTACAATGAGCAGTTCTTC.

The rearrangement uses TRBV5-4 and TRBJ2-1; TRBD2 matches at 12 bases. Germline assignment: CDR1 SGHNT and CDR2 YYREEE (reference sequence). The CDR3 spans 17 residues. J was trimmed by 4 bases and V by 1 base; bases with no gene match: 6. The CDR3 DNA follows: TGTGCCAGCAGCTTGAGTCAGCTAGCGGGGGGGTACAATGAGCAGTTCTTC. Translation: CASSLSQLAGGYNEQFF. Combining the CDR3 with reference TRBV5-4 and TRBJ2-1 gives the whole variable domain ETGVTQSPTHLIKTRGQQVTLRCSSQSGHNTVSWYQQALGQGPQFIFQYYREEENGRGNFPPRFSGLQFPNYSSELNVNALELDDSALYLCASSLSQLAGGYNEQFFGPGTRLTVL.

This clonotype came up a few times. The chain recombines TRBV5-1 with TRBJ2-7; D unresolved. This CDR3 is 14 amino acids long. V lost 0 bases to trimming and J lost 3 bases, with 10 bases between them. Germline CDR1 and CDR2: SGHRS and YFSETQ. CDR3 residues: CASSLARGNYEQYF. The CDR3 nucleotides are TGCGCCAGCAGCTTGGCCCGAGGAAACTACGAGCAGTACTTC.

This rearrangement joins TRBV18 to TRBJ2-2; weak D call: TRBD1 (5 bases). This CDR3 spans 15 amino acids. Per the germline V gene, CDR1 is KGHSH and CDR2 is LQKENI. V gave up 6 bases and J gave up 5 bases, with 16 bases separating them. CDR3 sequence reads: CASSTVQIGTGELFF. The CDR3 coding sequence is TGTGCCAGCTCGACAGTTCAAATTGGTACCGGGGAGCTGTTTTTT.

The chain carries TRBV4-3 and TRBJ1-4, with unresolved D. V lost 0 bases to trimming and J lost 11 bases, with 7 bases between them. This CDR3 contains 12 residues. The germline gives CDR1 LGHNA, CDR2 YSLEER. The CDR3 loop is CASSQDLGKLFF. CDR3 DNA: TGCGCCAGCAGCCAAGATCTTGGGAAACTGTTTTTT.

The chain combines TRBV5-1 with TRBJ2-2; D remains unclear. The CDR3 sequence is 13 residues long. Germline values: CDR1 SGHRS, CDR2 YFSETQ. The V end was cut by 5 bases, the J end by 4 bases, with 9 bases between. The CDR3 region is CASRPDRTGELFF. CDR3 nucleotide sequence: TGCGCCAGCAGGCCTGACCGCACCGGGGAGCTGTTTTTT.

This clonotype was counted between two and nine times. The DNA for the CDR3 is TGTGCCAGCAGAGACGCGACAGGGCATCTGGCACCCCTCCACTTT. This codes for CASRDATGHLAPLHF. V gene TRBV2 combines with J gene TRBJ1-6; 7 bases fit TRBD1. V was pared by 6 bases and J by 11 bases, with 13 bases of the junction left unmatched. The CDR3 runs to 15 residues. CDR1 and CDR2 from the germline V gene are SNHLY and FYNNEI.

The chain combines TRBV7-9 with TRBJ1-2, with TRBD1 as a possible D gene (5 bases). Germline CDR1 and CDR2: SEHNR and FQNEAQ (reference sequence). V lost 2 bases and J 7 bases, leaving 14 bases between the germline ends. CDR3 length equals 14 residues. CDR3 bases: TGTGCCAGCAGCTTACAGGGTTCACGGGGTGGCTACACCTTC. Residues: CASSLQGSRGGYTF.

The DNA of the CDR3 is TGTGCCAGCAGCTTGTACGGGACTCAGGGCTACAATGAGCAGTTCTTC. It is translated as CASSLYGTQGYNEQFF. The chain combines TRBV5-6 with TRBJ2-1, with D perhaps TRBD2 (6 bases). This CDR3 has 16 amino acids. Germline loops: CDR1 SGHDT, CDR2 YYEEEE. V was clipped by 1 base and J by 3 bases, with 14 bases between them.